This paragraph reports one T cell receptor (beta chain). Its matching antigen is unknown. The data were obtained in a study of OX40 agonist ivuxolimab in advanced cancers. Whole-study context: At doses from 0.01 to 10 mg/kg, patients were given intravenous ivuxolimab every 2 weeks. There were three patients with partial responses, one having hepatocellular carcinoma and two cutaneous melanoma. A male proportion of approximately 80% was recorded, with mean age 60 years and range roughly 23 to 79.

The assay was immunoSEQ multiplex PCR, and TCRdb's table has in-frame clones only and misses some. The sample records approximately 20,000 clones, about 88% being singletons. Whole-study results and caveats: Undetermined was the antigen specificity of the expanded peripheral T cells.

The sample in question was CD4+ or CD8+ T cells sorted from blood, obtained in a trial of the OX40 agonist ivuxolimab. This TCR derives from an adult with an advanced solid tumor such as melanoma, head and neck, liver or kidney cancer.

The CDR3 bases are TGTGCCAGCAGCAAAGGGAGAGACAGGGGACACTCTGGAAACACCATATATTTT. This sequence encodes CASSKGRDRGHSGNTIYF. The chain links TRBV21-1 to TRBJ1-3; TRBD1 is taken as the D call from the table, unchecked against the DNA. TRBV21-1 is marked as a pseudogene. This CDR3 comprises 18 residues.